This T cell receptor (beta chain) was identified in a study of blood T cell repertoires in COVID-19. Study-wide background: Samples came from the United States, Italy and Spain, spanning acute and convalescent COVID-19.

Method: immunoSEQ multiplex PCR; TCRdb's copy keeps in-frame clones and lacks some. The sample shows some 170,000 clones, about 91% of them seen only once. The J segment lost 10 bases and the V segment lost 4 bases, leaving 20 bases of the junction unmatched. This CDR3 contains 18 residues. The V gene's germline CDR1 is MNHNS and CDR2 SASEGT. This clonotype was obtained from a woman aged 60-70 years who had recovered from COVID-19. The specimen was peripheral blood. The chain combines TRBV6-1 with TRBJ2-1; 9 bases match TRBD2. Here the CDR3 DNA reads TGTGCCAGCAGTGCGCTCAGTTACGTCGGCGGGGGGGCCAGGGAGCAGTTCTTC. It encodes CASSALSYVGGGAREQFF.